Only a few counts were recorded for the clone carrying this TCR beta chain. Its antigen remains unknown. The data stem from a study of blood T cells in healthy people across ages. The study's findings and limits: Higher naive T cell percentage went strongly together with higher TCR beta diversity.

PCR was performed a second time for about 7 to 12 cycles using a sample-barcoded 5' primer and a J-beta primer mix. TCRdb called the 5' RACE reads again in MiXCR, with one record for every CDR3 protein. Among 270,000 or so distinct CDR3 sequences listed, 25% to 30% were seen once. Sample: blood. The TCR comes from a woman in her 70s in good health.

Here the CDR3 DNA reads TGTGCCAGCCAGGACGGGACCGCCTTCGTGGAGACCCAGTACTTC. This sequence encodes CASQDGTAFVETQYF. This chain connects TRBV5-5 to TRBJ2-1; tentatively, D is TRBD1 or TRBD2 (5 bases each). The assigned J gene may be wrong: the sequence end matches TRBJ2-5 better. This CDR3 region has 15 residues. Germline V gene sequence: CDR1 SGHKS, CDR2 YYEKEE (reference sequence).